The sample holds a few counts of the clone carrying this T cell receptor (beta chain). Its antigen is unidentified. The data stem from a study of identical twins. Study-level points and caveats: It was out-of-frame TCR alpha sharing in monozygotic twins that models underestimated.

Per germline, CDR1 DFQATT and CDR2 SNEGSKA (reference sequence). This CDR3 is built from 11 residues. Trimming removed 3 bases at V and 8 bases at J, with 10 bases between. Through template switching, a universal primer site was introduced, and the cDNA contained unique molecular identifiers. Using its own MiXCR run on the 5' RACE reads, TCRdb lists one record per CDR3 protein. The data contain about 900,000 distinct CDR3 sequences, around 12% of them seen just once; the ten biggest clones take up about 1.5%. The same data also contributed to another study, on yellow fever vaccine responses in identical twins.

The TCR comes from a woman aged 18 to 35 in good health. The V call is TRBV20-1, the J call TRBJ1-2; no clear D. The specimen was PBMCs. Here the CDR3 DNA reads TGCAGTGCTAGGTCCTTCCTAGGCTACACCTTC. Translation gives CSARSFLGYTF.